Presented here are 27 T cell receptor beta chains from one specimen sequenced in a study of T cells in localized non-small cell lung cancer. Assay: immunoSEQ multiplex PCR; the TCRdb copy retains only in-frame clones and omits some. The sample has around 41,000 clones, around 86% seen once; the top ten hold roughly 7%. Sample: peripheral blood, taken before any cancer treatment. All receptors come from a woman aged 18 to 55 with stage III lung adenocarcinoma.

In its sample, this clone was seen a few times. The chain recombines TRBV18 with TRBJ2-6; 7 positions agree with TRBD1. Germline CDR1 KGHSH, CDR2 LQKENI. Trimming removed 0 bases from V and 1 base from J; junction bases left unmatched: 9. CDR3 length equals 19 residues. Here the CDR3 reads CASSPPSRGGGSGANVLTF. CDR3 DNA: TGTGCCAGCTCACCACCGTCAAGAGGGGGCGGTTCTGGGGCCAACGTCCTGACTTTC.

The chain combines TRBV11-3 with TRBJ2-2; the match to TRBD1 covers 8 bases. With V trimmed by 2 bases and J by 3 bases, 2 bases remained unmatched. The CDR3 runs 15 residues. In germline, CDR1 is SGHNT, CDR2 YENEEA. CDR3 sequence: CASSLTGQDTGELFF. The CDR3 coding sequence is TGTGCCAGCAGCTTAACGGGACAGGACACCGGGGAGCTGTTTTTT.

This clone came up once. The gene calls are TRBV27 and TRBJ1-2; 7 bases are shared with TRBD1. Germline CDR1 and CDR2: MNHEY and SMNVEV (reference sequence). The CDR3 runs to 15 residues. The ends lost 2 bases at V and 0 bases at J; junction bases unmatched: 3. In nucleotides, the CDR3 is TGTGCCAGCAGTTTAACCGGGACAGCTAACTATGGCTACACCTTC. This gives the protein CASSLTGTANYGYTF.

The genes are TRBV28 and TRBJ2-7; 13 nucleotides agree with TRBD2. The CDR3 consists of 14 residues. Losses at the gene ends were 2 bases for V and 10 bases for J; bases not matched to a gene: 5. Germline CDR1 reads MDHEN; CDR2 reads SYDVKM. The CDR3 DNA sequence: TGTGCCAGCAGTTTACAGACTAGCGGGGGGATTCAGTACTTC. Its translation: CASSLQTSGGIQYF.

This clone showed up just a few times. The V and J genes are TRBV5-4 and TRBJ1-2; the match to TRBD1 covers 7 bases. The CDR3 sequence is 14 residues long. Germline V gene lookup returns CDR1 SGHNT and CDR2 YYREEE (reference sequence). The V segment lost 4 bases and the J segment 6 bases; nucleotides outside the gene matches: 9. CDR3 coding DNA: TGTGCCAGCAGCGCGGGACAGCCAAGAGATGGCTACACCTTC. Translating gives CASSAGQPRDGYTF. The whole variable domain, remainder taken from reference TRBV5-4 and TRBJ1-2, is ETGVTQSPTHLIKTRGQQVTLRCSSQSGHNTVSWYQQALGQGPQFIFQYYREEENGRGNFPPRFSGLQFPNYSSELNVNALELDDSALYLCASSAGQPRDGYTFGSGTRLTVV.

The chain uses TRBV18 and TRBJ1-6; D not resolved. The ends were cut back, 3 bases at V and 5 bases at J, with 14 bases in the middle. This CDR3 is built from 16 residues. In germline, CDR1 is KGHSH, CDR2 LQKENI. The CDR3: CASSPFTRTDNSPLHF. The DNA of the CDR3 is TGTGCCAGCTCACCCTTCACCCGGACGGATAATTCACCCCTCCACTTT.

The rearrangement uses TRBV5-1 and TRBJ2-3, with D perhaps TRBD1 (6 bases). Trimming shortened V by 6 bases and J by 1 base, and 12 bases separated the two germline ends. There are 14 residues in the CDR3. Germline V gene data show CDR1 as SGHRS and CDR2 as YFSETQ. DNA of the CDR3: TGCGCCAGCACCCTAAGACAGGGCACAGATACGCAGTATTTT. It encodes CASTLRQGTDTQYF.

The chain has TRBV5-1 and TRBJ1-1; D unclear. Germline CDR1 SGHRS, CDR2 YFSETQ. The CDR3 length is 17 residues. V was shortened by 4 bases and J by 1 base, with 20 bases between the two germline ends. CDR3 region: CASSGGQMFQANTEAFF. CDR3 DNA sequence: TGCGCCAGCAGCGGTGGCCAAATGTTCCAAGCGAACACTGAAGCTTTCTTT.

The chain couples TRBV2 to TRBJ2-1, with TRBD1 matching over 9 bases. V gave up 5 bases and J gave up 5 bases; unmatched junction bases: 7. Germline values: CDR1 SNHLY, CDR2 FYNNEI. The CDR3 contains 15 residues. The chain's CDR3 is CASSYRDRVNNEQFF. The CDR3 DNA reads TGTGCCAGCAGTTACCGGGACAGGGTAAACAATGAGCAGTTCTTC.

This clone was seen only once. The chain joins TRBV5-5 to TRBJ2-5, with 11 bases matching TRBD2. This CDR3 has 16 residues. CDR1 is SGHKS and CDR2 is YYEKEE in the germline V gene (reference sequence). Trimming took 1 base from V and 2 from J; bases not matched to a gene: 4. Here the CDR3 DNA reads TGTGCCAGCAGCTTGCTAGCGGGGGGTCCACAAGAGACCCAGTACTTC. It translates to CASSLLAGGPQETQYF.

CDR3 DNA: TGTGCCAGTAGTGCCGGGACAGGGGGTGGAGGCAATCAGCCCCAGCATTTT. Its protein is CASSAGTGGGGNQPQHF. V usage is TRBV19 and J usage is TRBJ1-5; 11 positions agree with TRBD1. Germline V gene sequence: CDR1 LNHDA, CDR2 SQIVND (reference sequence). This CDR3 is built from 17 residues. Trimming removed 5 bases from V and 2 bases from J; junction bases left unmatched: 8.

CDR3 sequence: CASRRGTGELFF. The CDR3 region has the DNA TGCGCCAGCAGGAGGGGCACCGGGGAGCTGTTTTTT. The chain is built from TRBV4-1 and TRBJ2-2; either TRBD1 or TRBD2 may supply D (5 bases each). The CDR3 extends over 12 amino acids. V was trimmed by 6 bases and J by 4 bases, leaving 6 bases between them. Looked up from germline, CDR1 is MGHRA and CDR2 is YSYEKL.

The rearrangement joins TRBV28 to TRBJ2-1; a weak D match, TRBD2 (6 bases). CDR1 and CDR2 (germline): MDHEN, SYDVKM. Trimming removed 3 bases at V and 4 bases at J, with 19 bases between. CDR3 length equals 17 residues. For the CDR3, the DNA is TGTGCCAGCAGTTTGCTTGCGAGCGGGTCGGAATACAATGAGCAGTTCTTC. Its protein is CASSLLASGSEYNEQFF.

This clone appeared a single time. The chain combines TRBV10-3 with TRBJ2-5; D remains unclear. Germline assignment: CDR1 ENHRY and CDR2 SYGVKD. The CDR3 contains 12 residues. Trimming shortened V by 5 bases and J by 1 base, and 5 bases separated the two germline ends. This CDR3 reads CAISSLQETQYF. The CDR3 DNA follows: TGTGCCATCAGTTCCCTCCAAGAGACCCAGTACTTC.

This clone showed up just a few times. V is TRBV2 and J is TRBJ2-7, with 7 bases matching TRBD1. Trimming cost V 4 bases and J 9 bases; bases outside gene matches: 12. Germline values: CDR1 SNHLY, CDR2 FYNNEI. This CDR3 is 14 amino acids long. Here the CDR3 DNA reads TGTGCCAGCAGTGGGATAGGACAGGTCAAGGTGCAGTACTTC. As protein: CASSGIGQVKVQYF.

This clone was seen only a few times. The chain combines TRBV4-1 with TRBJ2-6; D gene uncertain. This CDR3 contains 13 residues. Trimming stripped 0 bases from V and 12 bases from J, with 9 bases between. Germline CDR1 is MGHRA and CDR2 is YSYEKL. This CDR3 reads CASSQEVRGVLTF. The CDR3 DNA reads TGCGCCAGCAGCCAAGAGGTCCGAGGCGTCCTGACTTTC.

This rearrangement joins TRBV5-1 to TRBJ1-2, with unresolved D. Trimming took 6 bases from V and 4 from J, leaving 10 bases between them. Germline V lookup: CDR1 SGHRS, CDR2 YFSETQ. The length of the CDR3 is 12 residues. The CDR3 here is CASKRATYGYTF. The CDR3, as DNA: TGCGCCAGCAAGAGGGCCACCTATGGCTACACCTTC.

The gene calls are TRBV27 and TRBJ1-2, with D possibly matching TRBD1 (6 bases). Per the germline V gene, CDR1 is MNHEY and CDR2 is SMNVEV (reference sequence). The CDR3 extends over 15 amino acids. The V end lost 0 bases, the J end lost 7 bases, and 15 bases lay between the germline ends. CDR3: CASSLSLGAASGYTF. DNA for the CDR3: TGTGCCAGCAGTTTATCGCTGGGGGCGGCCTCTGGCTACACCTTC.

The rearrangement uses TRBV5-1 and TRBJ1-2; D is possibly TRBD1 (5 bases). With 0 bases removed from V and 10 bases from J, the gap between germline ends came to 13 bases. The germline V gene has CDR1 SGHRS and CDR2 YFSETQ. This CDR3 contains 13 residues. As DNA, the CDR3 is TGCGCCAGCAGCTTGGATTCCGACAGATACTACACCTTC. It is translated as CASSLDSDRYYTF.

V and J are TRBV5-1 and TRBJ2-3; no firm D call. The V gene lost 4 bases and the J gene lost 0 bases, with 12 bases spanning the gap. CDR3 length equals 15 residues. Germline CDR1 reads SGHRS; CDR2 reads YFSETQ. The CDR3 sequence: CASSEDGVSTDTQYF. CDR3 nucleotide sequence: TGCGCCAGCAGCGAGGATGGGGTAAGCACAGATACGCAGTATTTT. The whole variable domain, filled in from reference TRBV5-1 and TRBJ2-3, reads KAGVTQTPRYLIKTRGQQVTLSCSPISGHRSVSWYQQTPGQGLQFLFEYFSETQRNKGNFPGRFSGRQFSNSRSEMNVSTLELGDSALYLCASSEDGVSTDTQYFGPGTRLTVL.

This rearrangement joins TRBV4-2 to TRBJ2-5; 10 bases fit TRBD1. The DNA end is more similar to TRBJ2-7, so the J call may be wrong. Germline-derived CDR1 and CDR2 are LGHNA and YNFKEQ. CDR3 length equals 17 residues. The CDR3, as DNA: TGTGCCAGCAGCCAAGGGGACGGGGACAGGGGTGTGTACGAGCAGTACTTC. Protein sequence: CASSQGDGDRGVYEQYF.

There are a few counts of this clone. The chain has TRBV2 and TRBJ2-1, with TRBD1 identical over 8 bases. V shed 6 bases and J 6 bases; nucleotides not matched to a gene: 10. The CDR3 sequence is 15 residues long. CDR1 and CDR2 (germline): SNHLY, FYNNEI. The CDR3: CASRLRDRISNEQFF. The CDR3 DNA sequence: TGTGCCAGCAGACTCCGGGACAGGATCTCCAATGAGCAGTTCTTC.

V usage is TRBV10-3 and J usage is TRBJ2-7; 7 bases line up with TRBD1. Per the germline V gene, CDR1 is ENHRY and CDR2 is SYGVKD. This CDR3 has 16 residues. The V segment lost 4 bases and the J segment 0 bases; nucleotides outside the gene matches: 9. The CDR3 protein is CAISGTDRVLSYEQYF. CDR3 in DNA: TGTGCCATCAGTGGCACTGACAGGGTCCTCTCCTACGAGCAGTACTTC.

The rearrangement uses TRBV7-2 and TRBJ1-5; D gene unclear. There are 14 residues in the CDR3. CDR1 SGHTA and CDR2 FQGNSA come from the germline V gene. Trimming removed 5 bases at V and 7 bases at J, with 15 bases between. The CDR3 region is CASSPSGGRQPQHF. Written as DNA, the CDR3 is TGTGCCAGCAGCCCCTCTGGAGGCAGGCAGCCCCAGCATTTT.

V usage is TRBV7-9 and J usage is TRBJ2-1; 9 positions agree with TRBD2. Losses at the gene ends were 6 bases for V and 0 bases for J; bases not matched to a gene: 6. The CDR3 covers 16 residues. From germline, CDR1 is SEHNR and CDR2 FQNEAQ (reference sequence). Here the CDR3 reads CASSSAGGHSYNEQFF. The CDR3 coding sequence is TGTGCCAGCAGTTCGGCGGGGGGGCACTCCTACAATGAGCAGTTCTTC.

The gene calls are TRBV12-5 and TRBJ2-1; possible D gene TRBD2, 5 bases. The CDR3 is 14 residues long. CDR1 is LGHNT, CDR2 FRNRAP, per germline. With 5 bases removed from V and 4 bases from J, the gap between germline ends came to 12 bases. Written as DNA, the CDR3 is TGTGCTAGTGGTCTCCGCGGGCCTTACAATGAGCAGTTCTTC. This codes for CASGLRGPYNEQFF.

This chain links TRBV4-1 with TRBJ1-2; D is unresolved. The V and J ends lost 0 bases and 8 bases respectively, with 13 bases between them. The CDR3 runs to 14 residues. Germline CDR1 MGHRA, CDR2 YSYEKL. This CDR3 reads CASSQDGIPWGYTF. The DNA for the CDR3 is TGCGCCAGCAGCCAAGATGGGATCCCCTGGGGCTACACCTTC.